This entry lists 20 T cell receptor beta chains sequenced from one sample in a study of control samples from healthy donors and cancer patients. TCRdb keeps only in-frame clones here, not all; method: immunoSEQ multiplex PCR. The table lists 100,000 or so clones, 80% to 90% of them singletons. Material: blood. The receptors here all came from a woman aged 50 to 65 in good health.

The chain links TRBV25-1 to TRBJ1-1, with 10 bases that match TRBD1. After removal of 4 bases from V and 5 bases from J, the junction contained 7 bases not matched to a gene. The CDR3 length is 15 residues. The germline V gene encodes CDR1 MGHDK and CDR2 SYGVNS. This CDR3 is CASSAWDRGRTEAFF. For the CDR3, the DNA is TGTGCCAGCAGTGCGTGGGACAGGGGAAGGACTGAAGCTTTCTTT.

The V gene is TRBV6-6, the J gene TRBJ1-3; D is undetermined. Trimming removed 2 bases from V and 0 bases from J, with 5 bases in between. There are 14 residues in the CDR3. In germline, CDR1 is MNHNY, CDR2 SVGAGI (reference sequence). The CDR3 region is CASSYMSSGNTIYF. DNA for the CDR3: TGTGCCAGCAGTTACATGAGCTCTGGAAACACCATATATTTT.

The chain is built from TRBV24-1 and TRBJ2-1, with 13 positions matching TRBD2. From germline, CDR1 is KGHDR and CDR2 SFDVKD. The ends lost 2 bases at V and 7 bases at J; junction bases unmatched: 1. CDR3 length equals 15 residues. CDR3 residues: CATSDWTSGRNEQFF. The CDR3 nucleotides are TGTGCCACCAGTGATTGGACTAGCGGGAGAAATGAGCAGTTCTTC.

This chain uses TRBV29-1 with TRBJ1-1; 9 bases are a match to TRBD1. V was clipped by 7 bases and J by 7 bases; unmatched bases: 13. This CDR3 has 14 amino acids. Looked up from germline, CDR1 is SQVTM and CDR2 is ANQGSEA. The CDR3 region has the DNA TGCAGCGGCGGATCACAGGGGGCGCGGGGTGAAGCTTTCTTT. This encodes CSGGSQGARGEAFF.

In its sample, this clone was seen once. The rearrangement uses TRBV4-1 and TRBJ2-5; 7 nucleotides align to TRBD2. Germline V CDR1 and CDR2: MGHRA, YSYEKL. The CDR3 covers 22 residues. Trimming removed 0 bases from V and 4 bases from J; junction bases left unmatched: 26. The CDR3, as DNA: TGCGCCAGCAGCCAAGACCGTCCGCGAGGGGTATCGAGCGGGACCTCGCGAGAGACCCAGTACTTC. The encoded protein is CASSQDRPRGVSSGTSRETQYF.

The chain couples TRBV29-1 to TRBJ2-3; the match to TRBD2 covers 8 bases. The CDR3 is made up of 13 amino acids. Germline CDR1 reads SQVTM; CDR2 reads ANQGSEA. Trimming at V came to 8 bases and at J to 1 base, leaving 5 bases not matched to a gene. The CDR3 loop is CSSKTSGTDTQYF. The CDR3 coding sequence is TGCAGCTCCAAGACTAGCGGCACAGATACGCAGTATTTT.

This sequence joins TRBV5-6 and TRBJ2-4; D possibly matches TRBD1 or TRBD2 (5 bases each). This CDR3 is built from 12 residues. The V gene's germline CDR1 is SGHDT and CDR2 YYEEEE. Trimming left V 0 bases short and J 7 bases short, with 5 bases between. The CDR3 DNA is TGTGCCAGCAGCTTGGGGGGGAACATTCAGTACTTC. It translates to CASSLGGNIQYF.

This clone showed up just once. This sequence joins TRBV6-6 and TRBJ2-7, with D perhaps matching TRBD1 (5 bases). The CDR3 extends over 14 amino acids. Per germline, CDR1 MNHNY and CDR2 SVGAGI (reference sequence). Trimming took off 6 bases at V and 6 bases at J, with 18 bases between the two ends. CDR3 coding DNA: TGTGCCAGCAGCCAACTTCCAGGGTTGGGCGAGCAGTACTTC. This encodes CASSQLPGLGEQYF.

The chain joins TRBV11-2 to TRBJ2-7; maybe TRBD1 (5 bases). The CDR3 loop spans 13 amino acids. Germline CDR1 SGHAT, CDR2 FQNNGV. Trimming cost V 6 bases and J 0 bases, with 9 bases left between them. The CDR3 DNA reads TGTGCCAGCAGGGGGCCGAGCTCCTACGAGCAGTACTTC. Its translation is CASRGPSSYEQYF.

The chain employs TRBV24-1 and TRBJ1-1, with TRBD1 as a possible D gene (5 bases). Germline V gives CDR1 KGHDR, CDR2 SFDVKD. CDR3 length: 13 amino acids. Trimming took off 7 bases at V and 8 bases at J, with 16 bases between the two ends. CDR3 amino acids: CATSLRVAREAFF. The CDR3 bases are TGTGCCACCAGCCTCAGGGTTGCAAGAGAAGCTTTCTTT.

The CDR3 region has the DNA TGTGCCAGCAGCACCTCAGCGGGAGCTGTAGATACGCAGTATTTT. Protein product: CASSTSAGAVDTQYF. J is TRBJ2-3 and V is TRBV27; 8 bases map to TRBD2. J lost 5 bases, V lost 6 bases, and 10 bases had no gene match. The CDR3 contains 15 residues. Germline V gives CDR1 MNHEY, CDR2 SMNVEV (reference sequence).

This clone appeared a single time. CDR3 loop: CSVGLGVIETQYF. The CDR3 coding sequence is TGCAGCGTTGGACTGGGAGTAATCGAGACCCAGTACTTC. This chain links TRBV29-1 with TRBJ2-5, with D tentatively TRBD2 (5 bases). Per germline, CDR1 SQVTM and CDR2 ANQGSEA. V lost 4 bases and J lost 5, with 14 bases in between. CDR3 size: 13 residues.

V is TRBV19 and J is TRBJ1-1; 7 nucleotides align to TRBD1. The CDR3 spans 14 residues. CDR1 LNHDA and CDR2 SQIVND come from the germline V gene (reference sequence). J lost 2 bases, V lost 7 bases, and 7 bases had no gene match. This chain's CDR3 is CASNSGQTNTEAFF. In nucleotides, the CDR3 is TGTGCCAGTAATTCGGGACAGACAAACACTGAAGCTTTCTTT.

The CDR3, as DNA: TGTGCCAGCAGCTTGACGGGATCTGGGGCCAACGTCCTGACTTTC. This translates into CASSLTGSGANVLTF. The chain uses TRBV7-2 and TRBJ2-6; D perhaps matches TRBD2 (5 bases). The length of the CDR3 is 15 residues. Germline V gives CDR1 SGHTA, CDR2 FQGNSA. Trimming removed 3 bases at V and 1 base at J, with 7 bases between.

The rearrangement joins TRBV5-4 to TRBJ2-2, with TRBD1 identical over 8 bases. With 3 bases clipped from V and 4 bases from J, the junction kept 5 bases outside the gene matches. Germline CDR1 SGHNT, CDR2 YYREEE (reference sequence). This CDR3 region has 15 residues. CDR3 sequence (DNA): TGTGCCAGCAGCTCTCGACAGGGGAGCACCGGGGAGCTGTTTTTT. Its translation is CASSSRQGSTGELFF. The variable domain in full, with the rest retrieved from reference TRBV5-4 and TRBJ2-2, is ETGVTQSPTHLIKTRGQQVTLRCSSQSGHNTVSWYQQALGQGPQFIFQYYREEENGRGNFPPRFSGLQFPNYSSELNVNALELDDSALYLCASSSRQGSTGELFFGEGSRLTVL.

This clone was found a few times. The DNA of the CDR3 is TGTGCCAGCAGTCGGGAGCAGGGTTTAGGCAATGAGCAGTTCTTC. Protein: CASSREQGLGNEQFF. This chain connects TRBV6-5 to TRBJ2-1; possibly TRBD2 for D (6 bases). The CDR3 loop spans 15 amino acids. Trimming cost V 5 bases and J 6 bases, with 17 bases left between them. Germline CDR1 MNHEY, CDR2 SVGAGI.

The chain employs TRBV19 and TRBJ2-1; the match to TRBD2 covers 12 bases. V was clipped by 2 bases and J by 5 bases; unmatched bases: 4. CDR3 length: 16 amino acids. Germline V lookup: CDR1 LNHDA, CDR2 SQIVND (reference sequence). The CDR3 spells CASSITLAGGNNEQFF. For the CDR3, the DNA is TGTGCCAGTAGTATAACTCTAGCGGGAGGGAACAATGAGCAGTTCTTC.

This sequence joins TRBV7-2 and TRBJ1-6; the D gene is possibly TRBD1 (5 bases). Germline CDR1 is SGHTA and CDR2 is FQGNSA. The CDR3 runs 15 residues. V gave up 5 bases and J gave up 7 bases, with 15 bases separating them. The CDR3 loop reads CASSPGALPNSPLHF. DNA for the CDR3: TGTGCCAGCAGCCCTGGGGCCTTACCGAATTCACCCCTCCACTTT.

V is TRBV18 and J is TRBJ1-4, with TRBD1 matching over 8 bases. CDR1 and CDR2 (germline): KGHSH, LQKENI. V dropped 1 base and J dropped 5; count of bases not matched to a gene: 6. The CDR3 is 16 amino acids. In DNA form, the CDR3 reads TGTGCCAGCTCACCACGGGGGACAGGCGAGAATGAAAAACTGTTTTTT. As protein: CASSPRGTGENEKLFF.

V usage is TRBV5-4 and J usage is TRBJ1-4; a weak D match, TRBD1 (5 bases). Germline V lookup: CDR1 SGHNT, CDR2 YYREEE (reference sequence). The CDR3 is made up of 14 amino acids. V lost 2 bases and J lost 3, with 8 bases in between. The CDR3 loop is CASSFEGPNEKLFF. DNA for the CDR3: TGTGCCAGCAGCTTTGAGGGGCCTAATGAAAAACTGTTTTTT.